One and the same sample provided the 22 T cell receptor beta chains below, sequenced in a study of beta chain features in type 1 diabetes. Expressed TCRB transcripts were sequenced after all isolated RNA was converted to cDNA. TCRdb's copy holds only in-frame clones and misses some; the assay was immunoSEQ multiplex PCR. The repertoire includes around 430,000 clones, around 28% of them detected once, and around 0.065% sits in the top ten. Input material: naive CD4+ T cells from blood. These receptor sequences come from a man aged 18 to 29 in good health.

This clone has more than one count but fewer than ten. CDR3 amino acids: CASSPGTSGREQFF. The CDR3 DNA reads TGTGCCAGCAGCCCGGGGACTAGCGGGAGGGAGCAGTTCTTC. This chain joins TRBV7-9 and TRBJ2-1, with 15 bases matching TRBD2. The length of the CDR3 is 14 residues. The ends lost 5 bases at V and 10 bases at J; junction bases unmatched: 3. The germline V gene encodes CDR1 SEHNR and CDR2 FQNEAQ (reference sequence).

This clone was picked up a small number of times. V usage is TRBV18 and J usage is TRBJ2-5; the match to TRBD2 covers 8 bases. This CDR3 is 16 amino acids long. V gave up 3 bases and J gave up 4 bases; unmatched junction bases: 10. Germline lookup yields CDR1 KGHSH and CDR2 LQKENI. The CDR3 sequence: CASSPLAGRLAETQYF. The CDR3 DNA reads as TGTGCCAGCTCACCGTTAGCGGGAAGGTTAGCAGAGACCCAGTACTTC.

This clone was found a few times. The chain carries TRBV29-1 and TRBJ2-5, with D perhaps matching TRBD2 (6 bases). The CDR3 is 12 amino acids. Germline V lookup: CDR1 SQVTM, CDR2 ANQGSEA. The CDR3 protein is CSSNGGPETQYF. The CDR3 DNA reads as TGCAGTTCTAACGGGGGACCCGAGACCCAGTACTTC.

The rearrangement uses TRBV6-1 and TRBJ2-3; TRBD2 might be the D (5 bases). CDR1 is MNHNS, CDR2 SASEGT, per germline. V lost 7 bases, J lost 0 bases, and 11 bases lay in between. The CDR3 runs to 14 residues. The chain's CDR3 is CASTQRHSTDTQYF. The CDR3 nucleotides read TGTGCCAGCACTCAGCGGCATAGCACAGATACGCAGTATTTT.

In this sample, this clone turned up a few times. The chain employs TRBV29-1 and TRBJ1-1, with no clear D. The CDR3 extends over 12 amino acids. From germline, CDR1 is SQVTM and CDR2 ANQGSEA. The V and J ends lost 4 bases and 4 bases respectively, with 10 bases between them. DNA for the CDR3: TGCAGCGTTGGCGACAAAGGCACTGAAGCTTTCTTT. Translating it yields CSVGDKGTEAFF.

This clone showed up just a few times. The CDR3 region has the DNA TGCGCCAGCAGACTAGCGGGATCCCCAGATACGCAGTATTTT. This encodes CASRLAGSPDTQYF. The chain combines TRBV5-1 with TRBJ2-3; 10 bases align to TRBD2. The CDR3 is 14 amino acids. The V segment lost 5 bases and the J segment 4 bases; nucleotides outside the gene matches: 4. Germline values: CDR1 SGHRS, CDR2 YFSETQ. The full variable domain, its missing parts supplied by reference TRBV5-1 and TRBJ2-3, is KAGVTQTPRYLIKTRGQQVTLSCSPISGHRSVSWYQQTPGQGLQFLFEYFSETQRNKGNFPGRFSGRQFSNSRSEMNVSTLELGDSALYLCASRLAGSPDTQYFGPGTRLTVL.

In this sample, this clone turned up a few times. V is TRBV4-2 and J is TRBJ2-7, with D possibly being TRBD2 (6 bases). The V gene's germline CDR1 is LGHNA and CDR2 YNFKEQ. This CDR3 comprises 15 residues. V was clipped by 0 bases and J by 2 bases, with 11 bases between them. In nucleotides, the CDR3 is TGTGCCAGCAGCCAAGACTTAGCGGCAACCTACGAGCAGTACTTC. Residues: CASSQDLAATYEQYF.

This clone was counted between two and nine times. One junction end disagrees with the germline gene, perhaps due to a read error. V and J are TRBV7-7 and TRBJ2-1; weak D call: TRBD2 (6 bases). This CDR3 region has 17 residues. CDR1 and CDR2 (germline): SSHAT, FNYEAQ (reference sequence). The CDR3 DNA sequence: TGTGCTAGCAGCTTAGGACCGGGGGAGCAGCCTTACAATGAGCAGTTCTTC. Translation: CASSLGPGEQPYNEQFF.

This clone appeared a few times. The CDR3 DNA follows: TGTGCCTGGAGTGGTCCGGGACTAGGTCCGAGGCCCTACGAGCAGTACTTC. Its translation: CAWSGPGLGPRPYEQYF. V is TRBV30 and J is TRBJ2-7; 8 nucleotides match TRBD2. The V and J ends lost 1 base and 2 bases, in that order; junction bases with no gene match: 13. The CDR3 loop spans 17 amino acids. From germline, CDR1 is GTSNPN and CDR2 SVGIG (reference sequence).

The V call is TRBV7-9, the J call TRBJ2-6; 9 bases align to TRBD1. CDR3 length equals 18 residues. V lost 6 bases and J lost 0; bases outside the gene matches: 9. The germline V gene has CDR1 SEHNR and CDR2 FQNEAQ (reference sequence). CDR3 nucleotides: TGTGCCAGCAGTCCGACCGGGACAGGGAACTCTGGGGCCAACGTCCTGACTTTC. Protein: CASSPTGTGNSGANVLTF.

The chain is built from TRBV30 and TRBJ2-7, with 8 bases aligning to TRBD2. This CDR3 contains 13 residues. V was pared by 4 bases and J by 12 bases, with 14 bases of the junction left unmatched. Germline V gives CDR1 GTSNPN, CDR2 SVGIG (reference sequence). CDR3: CAWTGAGPGLAYF. CDR3 sequence (DNA): TGTGCCTGGACTGGAGCTGGCCCCGGACTAGCGTACTTC.

This clone appeared a few times. The chain has TRBV7-2 and TRBJ2-1, with unresolved D. The CDR3 is made up of 13 amino acids. Germline assignment: CDR1 SGHTA and CDR2 FQGNSA. V lost 2 bases and J lost 4, with 6 bases in between. The CDR3 nucleotides are TGTGCCAGCAGCTTACCCTCGTACAATGAGCAGTTCTTC. Encoded protein: CASSLPSYNEQFF.

In this sample, this clone turned up a few times. The rearrangement uses TRBV7-9 and TRBJ1-2, with D possibly being TRBD1 (5 bases). Germline V gene data show CDR1 as SEHNR and CDR2 as FQNEAQ (reference sequence). The V end lost 6 bases, the J end lost 2 bases, and 19 bases lay between the germline ends. The CDR3 extends over 16 amino acids. CDR3 sequence (DNA): TGTGCCAGCAGTCTTACAGGAGGTCGGGCAAACTATGGCTACACCTTC. Amino acids: CASSLTGGRANYGYTF.

The rearrangement links TRBV7-2 to TRBJ2-5; no definite D call. V was clipped by 7 bases and J by 4 bases, with 16 bases between them. CDR1 and CDR2 from the germline V gene are SGHTA and FQGNSA. This CDR3 has 14 residues. The CDR3 DNA follows: TGTGCCAGCACTCCCTCTCGGTGGGGAGAGACCCAGTACTTC. Translation: CASTPSRWGETQYF.

J is TRBJ2-3 and V is TRBV7-9; D gene ambiguous. Deletions cut 7 bases from V and 0 bases from J, with 14 bases between. The CDR3 extends over 15 amino acids. CDR1 and CDR2 (germline): SEHNR, FQNEAQ (reference sequence). As DNA, the CDR3 is TGTGCCAGCAATAAAGTTATGATGAGCACAGATACGCAGTATTTT. Protein product: CASNKVMMSTDTQYF.

The chain joins TRBV7-9 to TRBJ2-3; 8 positions agree with TRBD2. CDR3 length: 18 amino acids. V dropped 3 bases and J dropped 2; count of bases not matched to a gene: 13. Germline loops: CDR1 SEHNR, CDR2 FQNEAQ (reference sequence). The CDR3 DNA sequence: TGTGCCAGCAGCTTCCTAGGGAGCGGGAGAGGATTCACAGATACGCAGTATTTT. As protein: CASSFLGSGRGFTDTQYF.

This rearrangement joins TRBV28 to TRBJ1-5; D is undetermined. The germline V and J ends were trimmed by 7 bases and 6 bases, with 16 bases remaining between them. The CDR3 extends over 14 amino acids. Germline loops: CDR1 MDHEN, CDR2 SYDVKM. The CDR3 sequence: CASNLAGGFQPQHF. Here the CDR3 DNA reads TGTGCCAGCAACTTAGCGGGCGGTTTTCAGCCCCAGCATTTT.

CDR3 amino acids: CATSRGGGLSEQFF. The CDR3 DNA follows: TGTGCCACCAGCAGGGGAGGGGGGCTTAGTGAGCAGTTCTTC. The V gene is TRBV15, the J gene TRBJ2-1, with D possibly matching TRBD2 (7 bases). Trimming cost V 3 bases and J 9 bases, with 15 bases left between them. The CDR3 consists of 14 residues. Germline CDR1 is LNHNV and CDR2 is YYDKDF (reference sequence).

This sequence joins TRBV14 and TRBJ2-7, with a possible D match to TRBD2 (5 bases). CDR1 and CDR2 (germline): SGHDN, FVKESK. CDR3 length: 11 residues. Between the trimmed V and J ends, which lost 6 bases and 6 bases, there was a span of 9 bases. CDR3 amino acids: CASSPGSEQYF. In DNA, the CDR3 is TGTGCCAGCAGTCCGGGGTCCGAGCAGTACTTC. Together with reference TRBV14 and TRBJ2-7, the CDR3 gives the full variable domain: EAGVTQFPSHSVIEKGQTVTLRCDPISGHDNLYWYRRVMGKEIKFLLHFVKESKQDESGMPNNRFLAERTGGTYSTLKVQPAELEDSGVYFCASSPGSEQYFGPGTRLTVT.

The gene calls are TRBV7-9 and TRBJ2-7; tentatively, D is TRBD1 or TRBD2 (5 bases each). The CDR3 covers 12 residues. Germline CDR1 reads SEHNR; CDR2 reads FQNEAQ (reference sequence). V was shortened by 2 bases and J by 5 bases, with 7 bases between the two germline ends. As DNA, the CDR3 is TGTGCCAGCAGCTTACAGGGACACGAGCAGTACTTC. Translation gives CASSLQGHEQYF.

This clone has just a few counts. This chain links TRBV5-4 with TRBJ2-7, with D unclear. CDR3 length equals 12 residues. The germline CDR1 and CDR2 sequences are SGHNT and YYREEE (reference sequence). Between the trimmed V and J ends, which lost 3 bases and 4 bases, there was a span of 8 bases. The CDR3 DNA sequence: TGTGCCAGCAGCTCGTACAGTTACGAGCAGTACTTC. Translated, it gives CASSSYSYEQYF.

This clone was seen more than once but under ten times. CDR3 DNA sequence: TGTGCCATCAGTGAGGCGGGGTACAATGAGCAGTTCTTC. This encodes CAISEAGYNEQFF. The V gene is TRBV10-3, the J gene TRBJ2-1; TRBD2 is a possible D gene (6 bases). Germline V gives CDR1 ENHRY, CDR2 SYGVKD. The V end was cut by 2 bases, the J end by 4 bases, with 6 bases between. This CDR3 spans 13 amino acids.